The 17 T cell receptor beta chains presented below share a single source sample, sequenced in a study of shared clonotypes between healthy human individuals. Assay used: immunoSEQ multiplex PCR; TCRdb lists only in-frame clones, some missing. Of millions of clones listed, about 92% were seen once; the top ten hold under 0.45%. Sequenced: naive CD4+ T cells from PBMCs. Subset meaning: CD45RA+ positively selected. All receptors come from a young man in good health. Some clones in this sample may be carry-over from other donors' samples.

The chain joins TRBV28 to TRBJ2-5; D is uncertain. In germline, CDR1 is MDHEN, CDR2 SYDVKM. This CDR3 contains 13 residues. The ends were cut back, 8 bases at V and 2 bases at J, with 12 bases in the middle. The CDR3 DNA follows: TGTGCCAGCGTCAGAGCCCCGCAAGAGACCCAGTACTTC. Residues: CASVRAPQETQYF.

The V gene is TRBV4-3, the J gene TRBJ1-1, with a tentative D call TRBD1 (6 bases). The CDR3 consists of 15 residues. The germline V and J ends were trimmed by 0 bases and 1 base, with 9 bases remaining between them. Looked up from germline, CDR1 is LGHNA and CDR2 is YSLEER. CDR3 DNA: TGCGCCAGCAGCCAAGATACCAGGGGGAACACTGAAGCTTTCTTT. It codes for CASSQDTRGNTEAFF.

Details on this clone: Within the sample, other DNA sequences also encode this same CDR3. The chain links TRBV28 to TRBJ2-7; D not certain. V lost 2 bases and J lost 4, with 9 bases in between. From germline, CDR1 is MDHEN and CDR2 SYDVKM. The CDR3 is 13 amino acids. This CDR3 is CASSLGPPYEQYF. The CDR3 coding sequence is TGTGCCAGCAGTTTAGGCCCCCCTTACGAGCAGTACTTC.

V is TRBV9 and J is TRBJ2-7; 7 positions agree with TRBD1. The CDR3 has 14 residues. V lost 3 bases to trimming and J lost 2 bases; unmatched junction nucleotides: 5. Germline values: CDR1 SGDLS, CDR2 YYNGEE. The CDR3: CASSATGVPYEQYF. In DNA form, the CDR3 reads TGTGCCAGCAGCGCAACAGGGGTTCCCTACGAGCAGTACTTC.

The J gene is TRBJ2-1, the V gene TRBV28; D is unclear. This CDR3 has 14 residues. Germline CDR1 and CDR2: MDHEN and SYDVKM. The germline V and J ends were trimmed by 3 bases and 3 bases, with 9 bases remaining between them. The CDR3 loop reads CASSFSHGYNEQFF. As DNA, the CDR3 is TGTGCCAGCAGTTTCTCCCACGGCTACAATGAGCAGTTCTTC.

V gene TRBV5-1 combines with J gene TRBJ1-5; D remains ambiguous. Germline assignment: CDR1 SGHRS and CDR2 YFSETQ. Trimming took 5 bases from V and 0 from J, leaving 6 bases between them. This CDR3 has 13 residues. The CDR3 sequence: CASRRNSNQPQHF. The CDR3 DNA sequence: TGCGCCAGCAGGCGGAATAGCAATCAGCCCCAGCATTTT.

This chain links TRBV18 with TRBJ2-7; D uncertain. Germline V gene sequence: CDR1 KGHSH, CDR2 LQKENI. The V and J ends lost 3 bases and 1 base respectively, with 10 bases between them. The CDR3 consists of 14 residues. In nucleotides, the CDR3 is TGTGCCAGCTCACCGACGGTGGGGTCCTACGAGCAGTACTTC. It translates to CASSPTVGSYEQYF.

In DNA form, the CDR3 reads TGTGCCAGCAGAGTTGACAGGGAGTATGGCTACACCTTC. It yields the protein CASRVDREYGYTF. The chain recombines TRBV5-5 with TRBJ1-2; 7 bases are a match to TRBD1. V shed 5 bases, J shed 5 bases, and the junction held 6 bases outside the gene matches. The length of the CDR3 is 13 residues. Germline CDR1 and CDR2: SGHKS and YYEKEE (reference sequence). Variable domain in full (rest from reference TRBV5-5 and TRBJ1-2): DAGVTQSPTHLIKTRGQQVTLRCSPISGHKSVSWYQQVLGQGPQFIFQYYEKEERGRGNFPDRFSARQFPNYSSELNVNALLLGDSALYLCASRVDREYGYTFGSGTRLTVV.

This rearrangement joins TRBV4-3 to TRBJ2-5; TRBD2 matches at 13 bases. The junction had 4 bases not matched to a gene; V was cut back by 1 base and J by 2 bases. The CDR3 is 17 amino acids. The V gene's germline CDR1 is LGHNA and CDR2 YSLEER. In DNA, the CDR3 is TGCGCCAGCAGCCAAGCAACTAGCGGGAGGGGTCAAGAGACCCAGTACTTC. This translates into CASSQATSGRGQETQYF.

V is TRBV5-1 and J is TRBJ1-4, with unresolved D. V lost 6 bases and J 4 bases, leaving 10 bases between the germline ends. CDR1 is SGHRS, CDR2 YFSETQ, per germline. The length of the CDR3 is 13 residues. This chain's CDR3 is CASKKNDNEKLFF. As DNA, the CDR3 is TGCGCCAGCAAGAAGAACGATAATGAAAAACTGTTTTTT.

The V and J genes are TRBV9 and TRBJ2-3; 9 bases are shared with TRBD2. J was trimmed by 5 bases and V by 4 bases; bases with no gene match: 14. Looked up from germline, CDR1 is SGDLS and CDR2 is YYNGEE. The CDR3 length is 17 residues. Here the CDR3 reads CASSRGAAGGPGDTQYF. The CDR3 DNA reads as TGTGCCAGCAGCCGAGGGGCCGCGGGAGGGCCGGGAGATACGCAGTATTTT.

J is TRBJ1-5 and V is TRBV5-1; the D is unclear. CDR1 is SGHRS, CDR2 YFSETQ, per germline. This CDR3 contains 14 residues. V lost 0 bases to trimming and J lost 10 bases, with 14 bases between them. The CDR3 DNA sequence: TGCGCCAGCAGCTTGGGCCAGGTTGGGGATCCCCAGCATTTT. It specifies CASSLGQVGDPQHF.

The V gene is TRBV28, the J gene TRBJ2-5; TRBD2 agrees at 13 bases. Germline trimming cut 10 bases from V and 6 bases from J; bases unmatched to any gene: 8. The germline V gene encodes CDR1 MDHEN and CDR2 SYDVKM. The CDR3 runs 14 residues. CDR3: CATGLAGEYKTQYF. Here the CDR3 DNA reads TGTGCCACCGGACTAGCGGGAGAATACAAGACCCAGTACTTC. Using reference TRBV28 and TRBJ2-5 for the parts outside the CDR3, the full variable domain is DVKVTQSSRYLVKRTGEKVFLECVQDMDHENMFWYRQDPGLGLRLIYFSYDVKMKEKGDIPEGYSVSREKKERFSLILESASTNQTSMYLCATGLAGEYKTQYFGPGTRLLVL.

As concerns this clone: The sample carries other DNA sequences with the same CDR3. J is TRBJ2-5 and V is TRBV5-1, with D uncertain. Germline V gives CDR1 SGHRS, CDR2 YFSETQ. V lost 0 bases to trimming and J lost 5 bases, with 11 bases between them. There are 14 residues in the CDR3. The CDR3 region is CASSLASGSETQYF. The CDR3 DNA follows: TGCGCCAGCAGCTTGGCCTCCGGGTCGGAGACCCAGTACTTC.

This clone was found a few times. In nucleotides, the CDR3 is TGCGCCAGCAGTGAGTCCGGGGCGTGGACTGAAGCTTTCTTT. It codes for CASSESGAWTEAFF. The J gene is TRBJ1-1, the V gene TRBV10-2; D is perhaps TRBD1 (5 bases). With 0 bases removed from V and 5 bases from J, the gap between germline ends came to 10 bases. This CDR3 contains 14 residues. In germline, CDR1 is WSHSY, CDR2 SAAADI.

This sequence joins TRBV11-2 and TRBJ2-1; 7 bases line up with TRBD2. The germline gives CDR1 SGHAT, CDR2 FQNNGV. The CDR3 sequence is 12 residues long. Trimming removed 5 bases from V and 10 bases from J; junction bases left unmatched: 5. CDR3 DNA: TGTGCCAGCAGCCGCGGGGGATGGGAGCAGTTCTTC. It is translated as CASSRGGWEQFF.

The chain has TRBV30 and TRBJ2-7; 8 nucleotides agree with TRBD1. Germline values: CDR1 GTSNPN, CDR2 SVGIG (reference sequence). Trimming cost V 0 bases and J 1 base; bases outside gene matches: 11. CDR3 length equals 17 residues. In DNA form, the CDR3 reads TGTGCCTGGAGTGTATGGGGTGGGGACAGGAGATCCTACGAGCAGTACTTC. Its protein is CAWSVWGGDRRSYEQYF.